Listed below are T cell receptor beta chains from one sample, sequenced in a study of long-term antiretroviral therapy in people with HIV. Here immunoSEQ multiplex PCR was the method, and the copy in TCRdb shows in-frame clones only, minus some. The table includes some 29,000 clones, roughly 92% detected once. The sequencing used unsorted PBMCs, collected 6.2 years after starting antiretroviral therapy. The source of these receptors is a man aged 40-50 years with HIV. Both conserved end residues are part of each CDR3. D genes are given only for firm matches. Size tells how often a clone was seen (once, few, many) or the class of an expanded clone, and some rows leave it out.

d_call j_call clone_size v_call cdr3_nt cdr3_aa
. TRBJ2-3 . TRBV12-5 TGTGCTAGCCAGAGGATGGGGTCCCCCCCCACAGATACGCAGTATTTT CASQRMGSPPTDTQYF
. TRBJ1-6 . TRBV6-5 TGTGCCAGCAGTTACCGAGCGGGACATAACTCACCCCTCCACTTT CASSYRAGHNSPLHF
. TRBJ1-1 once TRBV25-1 TGTGCCAGCAGCGGGGGACGAAGGGATGAAGCTTTCTTT CASSGGRRDEAFF
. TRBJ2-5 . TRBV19 TGTGCCAGTAGTTCCGCCGGGACCATCGGGACCCAGTACTTC CASSSAGTIGTQYF
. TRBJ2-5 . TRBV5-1 TGCGCCAGCAGCTTGGCCATGGAGACCCAGTACTTC CASSLAMETQYF
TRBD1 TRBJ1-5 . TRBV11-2 TGTGCCAGCAGCCCGACAGGGGCCTCCTATCAGCCCCAGCATTTT CASSPTGASYQPQHF
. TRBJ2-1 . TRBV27 TGTGCCAGCACCCCTGGGGGCGATGAGCAGTTCTTC CASTPGGDEQFF
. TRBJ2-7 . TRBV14 TGTGCCAGCAGCCAATCACAGGGATGGGGCGGCGAGCAGTACTTC CASSQSQGWGGEQYF
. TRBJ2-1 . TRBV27 TGTGCCAGCAAAGAGGCCCCTAGCTCCTACAATGAGCAGTTCTTC CASKEAPSSYNEQFF
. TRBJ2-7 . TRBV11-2 TGTGCCAGCAGCCCAAGGGTAGGGCCTTCTTACGAGCAGTACTTC CASSPRVGPSYEQYF
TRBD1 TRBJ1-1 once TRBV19 TGTGCCAGTAGTATGGACGGGACAGGGCGTCGCACTGAAGCTTTCTTT CASSMDGTGRRTEAFF
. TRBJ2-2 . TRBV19 TGTGCCAGTAGTATGTGGGGCACGAACACCGGGGAGCTGTTTTTT CASSMWGTNTGELFF
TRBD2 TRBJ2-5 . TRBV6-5 TGTGCCAGCAGTTACTCATCTGGGGGAGGGAAGACCCAGTACTTC CASSYSSGGGKTQYF
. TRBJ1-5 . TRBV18 TGTGCCAGCTCACCGCTAGGGGTTGGCAATCAGCCCCAGCATTTT CASSPLGVGNQPQHF
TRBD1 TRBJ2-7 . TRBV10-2 TGCGCCAGCGCCGGGGACAGGGCTATTTCCTACGAGCAGTACTTC CASAGDRAISYEQYF
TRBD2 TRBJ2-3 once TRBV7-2 TGTGCCAGCACCCTATCGGGGGGGGGCACAGATACGCAGTATTTT CASTLSGGGTDTQYF
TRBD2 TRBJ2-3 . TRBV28 TGTGCCAGCAGCCCACCGGGACTAGCGTCTAGCACAGATACGCAGTATTTT CASSPPGLASSTDTQYF
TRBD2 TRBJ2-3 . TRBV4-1 TGCGCCAGCAGCCAAGATAGCCTAGCGGGAGCCATGCAAGATACGCAGTATTTT CASSQDSLAGAMQDTQYF
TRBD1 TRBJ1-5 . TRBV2 TGTGCCAGCAGTTCGGGGCAGGGGGGAAGCAATCAGCCCCAGCATTTT CASSSGQGGSNQPQHF
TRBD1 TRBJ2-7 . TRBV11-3 TGTGCCAGCAGCGTCGGGACAGGGGGAGTGCAGTACTTC CASSVGTGGVQYF
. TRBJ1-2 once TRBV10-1 TGCGCCAGCAGTGCCGACAGCGACTATGGCTACACCTTC CASSADSDYGYTF
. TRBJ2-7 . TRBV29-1 TGCAGCGTTGGGGGGGGCACTGGGTTCTCCTACGAGCAGTACTTC CSVGGGTGFSYEQYF
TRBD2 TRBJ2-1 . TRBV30 TGTGCCTGGAGTGGAAAACTAGCGGGCAATGAGCAGTTCTTC CAWSGKLAGNEQFF
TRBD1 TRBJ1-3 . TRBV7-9 TGTGCCAGCAGCTTAGGGGGACAGGGACACTCTGGAAACACCATATATTTT CASSLGGQGHSGNTIYF
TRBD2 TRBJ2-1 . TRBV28 TGTGCCAGCAGTTTCGGGACTACCCCGGGAGCGGGCTACTCCTACAATGAGCAGTTCTTC CASSFGTTPGAGYSYNEQFF
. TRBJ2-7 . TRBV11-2 TGTGCCAGCAGCTTAGGCGCAGGGGGAGGATACGAGCAGTACTTC CASSLGAGGGYEQYF
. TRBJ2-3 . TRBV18 TGTGCCAGCTCACCGACTAGCACAGATACGCAGTATTTT CASSPTSTDTQYF
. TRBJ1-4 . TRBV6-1 TGTGCCAGCAGTGTGTCAGAAGGTCGAAATGAAAAACTGTTTTTT CASSVSEGRNEKLFF
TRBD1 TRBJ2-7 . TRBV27 TGTGCCAGCAGTCCTGGGACAGTGTACGAGCAGTACTTC CASSPGTVYEQYF
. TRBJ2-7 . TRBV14 TGTGCCAGCAGCCAAGTTAAGGTCTCCGAGCAGTACTTC CASSQVKVSEQYF
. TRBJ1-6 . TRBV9 TGTGCCAGCAGCGTAGGGCCGGAAAATTCACCCCTCCACTTT CASSVGPENSPLHF
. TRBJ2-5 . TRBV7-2 TGTGCCAGCAGCTTAGGCGGGGCCGGGGAAGAGACCCAGTACTTC CASSLGGAGEETQYF
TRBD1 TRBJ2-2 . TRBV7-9 TGTGCCAGCAGCTCCGCGACAGGGTTGGACACCGGGGAGCTGTTTTTT CASSSATGLDTGELFF
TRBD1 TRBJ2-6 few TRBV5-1 TGCGCCAGCAGCTTGTGGTCGGGACAGGGTACTGGGGCCAACGTCCTGACTTTC CASSLWSGQGTGANVLTF
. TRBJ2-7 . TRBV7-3 TGTGCCAGCAGCTTCTACCCGGCAGCCACCTACGAGCAGTACTTC CASSFYPAATYEQYF
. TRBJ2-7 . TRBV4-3 TGCGCCAGCAGCCAGAGTGATGGGTCCCAGGGGGAGCAGTACTTC CASSQSDGSQGEQYF
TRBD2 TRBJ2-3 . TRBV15 TGTGCCACCAGCAGAGAAGTAGCGGGATTGAGGACAGATACGCAGTATTTT CATSREVAGLRTDTQYF
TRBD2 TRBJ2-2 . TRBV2 TGTGCCAGCCGGGGGGGGCCGAACACCGGGGAGCTGTTTTTT CASRGGPNTGELFF
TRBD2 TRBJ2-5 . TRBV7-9 TGTGCCAGCAGCCCAGCGGGGACCACCGTGACCCAGTACTTC CASSPAGTTVTQYF
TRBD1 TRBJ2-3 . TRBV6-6 TGTGCCAGCAATAACAGGGGGCTTACAGATACGCAGTATTTT CASNNRGLTDTQYF
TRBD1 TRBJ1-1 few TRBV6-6 TGTGCCAGCAGTTACACAGGACAGGGGGAACGGGCTTTCTTT CASSYTGQGERAFF
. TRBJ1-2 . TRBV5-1 TGCGCCAGCAGCTTGACAGGTTTGGATAACTATGGCTACACCTTC CASSLTGLDNYGYTF